These 28 T cell receptor beta chains came from one sample sequenced in a study of blood T cell repertoires in COVID-19. Clones were sequenced by immunoSEQ multiplex PCR, and TCRdb holds only the in-frame ones, with some missing. This sample yields over 80,000 clones, of which around 82% are seen a single time; over 15% belongs to the top ten. The sequencing input was peripheral blood. All receptors derive from a woman aged 55-75 years with acute or convalescent COVID-19.

V and J are TRBV2 and TRBJ2-3, with 11 bases fitting TRBD2. The germline CDR1 and CDR2 sequences are SNHLY and FYNNEI. The CDR3 has 16 residues. With 0 bases clipped from V and 3 bases from J, the junction kept 2 bases outside the gene matches. In nucleotides, the CDR3 is TGTGCCAGCAGTGAAGCGGGACTAGCGGTGACAGATACGCAGTATTTT. Its translation: CASSEAGLAVTDTQYF.

The chain has TRBV6-5 and TRBJ2-3, with TRBD1 matching over 8 bases. After removal of 7 bases from V and 4 bases from J, the junction contained 7 bases not matched to a gene. CDR1 is MNHEY, CDR2 SVGAGI, per germline. This CDR3 contains 14 residues. Written as DNA, the CDR3 is TGTGCCAGCACTACCGCAGGGGGCTCAGATACGCAGTATTTT. Translating gives CASTTAGGSDTQYF.

The V gene is TRBV9, the J gene TRBJ1-1, with D perhaps TRBD1 (5 bases). The germline CDR1 and CDR2 sequences are SGDLS and YYNGEE. V lost 3 bases, J lost 3 bases, and 12 bases lay in between. CDR3 size: 14 residues. CDR3 sequence (DNA): TGTGCCAGCAGCGCCCAGGGTATGGACACTGAAGCTTTCTTT. Encoded protein: CASSAQGMDTEAFF.

This clone was counted a single time. The genes are TRBV20-1 and TRBJ1-1; 9 nucleotides line up with TRBD1. The germline gives CDR1 DFQATT, CDR2 SNEGSKA (reference sequence). Trimming took 3 bases from V and 1 from J; bases not matched to a gene: 6. The CDR3 is made up of 15 amino acids. The CDR3 coding sequence is TGCAGTGCTAGTAAGGGACAGGGATGGAACACTGAAGCTTTCTTT. Its protein product is CSASKGQGWNTEAFF.

The chain combines TRBV5-4 with TRBJ2-1, with 10 positions matching TRBD2. Germline-derived CDR1 and CDR2 are SGHNT and YYREEE (reference sequence). V gave up 1 base and J gave up 4 bases; unmatched junction bases: 2. The CDR3 contains 15 residues. CDR3 region: CASSLTSGVYNEQFF. For the CDR3, the DNA is TGTGCCAGCAGCTTGACTAGCGGGGTTTACAATGAGCAGTTCTTC. The whole variable domain, filled in from reference TRBV5-4 and TRBJ2-1, reads ETGVTQSPTHLIKTRGQQVTLRCSSQSGHNTVSWYQQALGQGPQFIFQYYREEENGRGNFPPRFSGLQFPNYSSELNVNALELDDSALYLCASSLTSGVYNEQFFGPGTRLTVL.

The rearrangement links TRBV7-9 to TRBJ2-1; the match to TRBD1 covers 7 bases. Germline CDR1 SEHNR, CDR2 FQNEAQ (reference sequence). Losses at the gene ends were 5 bases for V and 2 bases for J; bases not matched to a gene: 3. This CDR3 is built from 14 residues. CDR3 sequence: CASSPTGPYNEQFF. The CDR3 region has the DNA TGTGCCAGCAGCCCGACAGGGCCCTACAATGAGCAGTTCTTC.

The rearrangement links TRBV7-9 to TRBJ1-2; TRBD1 might be the D (5 bases). The CDR3 is made up of 14 amino acids. From germline, CDR1 is SEHNR and CDR2 FQNEAQ (reference sequence). Trimming cost V 2 bases and J 4 bases, with 11 bases left between them. The CDR3 DNA follows: TGTGCCAGCAGCTTACCGACAGATACCTATGGCTACACCTTC. Protein: CASSLPTDTYGYTF.

The J gene is TRBJ2-3, the V gene TRBV19; a weak D match, TRBD1 (5 bases). Trimming left V 3 bases short and J 1 base short, with 8 bases between. CDR3 length: 14 amino acids. CDR1 and CDR2 from the germline V gene are LNHDA and SQIVND (reference sequence). Here the CDR3 reads CASSIPRGTDTQYF. CDR3 sequence (DNA): TGTGCCAGTAGTATCCCCAGGGGCACAGATACGCAGTATTTT.

The V and J genes are TRBV3-1 (or the pseudogene TRBV3-2) and TRBJ1-1; 7 bases map to TRBD1. The CDR3 is 12 residues long. Losses at the gene ends were 2 bases for V and 11 bases for J; bases not matched to a gene: 5. CDR1 is LGHDT and CDR2 is YNNKEL in the germline V gene (reference sequence). CDR3 sequence: CASSQQDRRAFF. The CDR3 DNA follows: TGTGCCAGCAGCCAACAGGACAGGCGGGCTTTCTTT.

V and J are TRBV11-3 and TRBJ1-1, with 11 bases that match TRBD1. The J segment lost 0 bases and the V segment lost 5 bases, leaving 5 bases of the junction unmatched. Germline loops: CDR1 SGHNT, CDR2 YENEEA. The CDR3 contains 16 residues. CDR3 bases: TGTGCCAGCAGCATGGGACAGGGGGAGGTGAACACTGAAGCTTTCTTT. Its protein is CASSMGQGEVNTEAFF.

CDR3 coding DNA: TGTGCCAGCAGTTCTTTCGGAAGGGCCGGGACAGGGGGCCGCTATGGCTACACCTTC. Its protein is CASSSFGRAGTGGRYGYTF. The chain uses TRBV27 and TRBJ1-2; 12 bases are shared with TRBD1. Germline lookup yields CDR1 MNHEY and CDR2 SMNVEV (reference sequence). The V and J ends lost 4 bases and 4 bases, in that order; junction bases with no gene match: 16. The CDR3 runs to 19 residues.

The CDR3 coding sequence is TGTGCCAGCAGCCACACCGGGACCCGGGGGGGTCGTGGCTACACCTTC. Translation: CASSHTGTRGGRGYTF. The J gene is TRBJ1-2, the V gene TRBV7-2; D might be TRBD1 (5 bases). This CDR3 has 16 residues. Per germline, CDR1 SGHTA and CDR2 FQGNSA. V lost 5 bases, J lost 7 bases, and 23 bases lay in between.

This clone was recorded at least ten times. The chain employs TRBV9 and TRBJ2-7; perhaps TRBD1 as D (6 bases). Per germline, CDR1 SGDLS and CDR2 YYNGEE. The V end lost 3 bases, the J end lost 1 base, and 11 bases lay between the germline ends. CDR3 length: 14 amino acids. The CDR3 sequence is CASSARGRSYEQYF. The CDR3 coding sequence is TGTGCCAGCAGCGCCAGGGGAAGGTCCTACGAGCAGTACTTC.

This clone was detected only a few times. V and J are TRBV30 and TRBJ2-5; 9 positions agree with TRBD1. The germline V gene encodes CDR1 GTSNPN and CDR2 SVGIG (reference sequence). Unmatched junction bases numbered 19, after V lost 3 bases and J lost 2 bases. The CDR3 covers 19 residues. In DNA, the CDR3 is TGTGCCTGGAGGGCTAAACCGGGACAGGGTTTTTTTGGGCAAGAGACCCAGTACTTC. Encoded protein: CAWRAKPGQGFFGQETQYF.

This chain uses TRBV6-5 with TRBJ2-5; tentative D call: TRBD2 (6 bases). There are 14 residues in the CDR3. V lost 6 bases and J 6 bases, leaving 17 bases between the germline ends. Germline V gene sequence: CDR1 MNHEY, CDR2 SVGAGI. CDR3 protein: CASRGGGNGKTQYF. The CDR3 nucleotides read TGTGCCAGCAGGGGGGGTGGTAATGGGAAGACCCAGTACTTC.

The V call is TRBV9, the J call TRBJ2-3; D remains unclear. The germline gives CDR1 SGDLS, CDR2 YYNGEE. V was pared by 0 bases and J by 5 bases, with 10 bases between. The CDR3 has 14 residues. CDR3 in amino acids: CASSVVDSLDTQYF. The CDR3 DNA sequence: TGTGCCAGCAGCGTAGTCGATAGCCTAGATACGCAGTATTTT.

This chain links TRBV9 with TRBJ1-1; the match to TRBD1 covers 12 bases. The CDR3 covers 15 residues. CDR1 and CDR2 from the germline V gene are SGDLS and YYNGEE. V lost 4 bases, J lost 10 bases, and 11 bases stayed unmatched. CDR3 in amino acids: CASSPEGQGARRAFF. As DNA, the CDR3 is TGTGCCAGCAGCCCAGAGGGACAGGGGGCGCGAAGAGCTTTCTTT.

DNA for the CDR3: TGTGCCAGCCATGGGACAGCCGAAAAACTGTTTTTT. This sequence encodes CASHGTAEKLFF. This chain connects TRBV28 to TRBJ1-4, with 7 positions matching TRBD1. CDR1 and CDR2 (germline): MDHEN, SYDVKM. This CDR3 is built from 12 residues. Unmatched junction bases numbered 5, after V lost 8 bases and J lost 8 bases. Variable domain in full (rest from reference TRBV28 and TRBJ1-4): DVKVTQSSRYLVKRTGEKVFLECVQDMDHENMFWYRQDPGLGLRLIYFSYDVKMKEKGDIPEGYSVSREKKERFSLILESASTNQTSMYLCASHGTAEKLFFGSGTQLSVL.

This rearrangement joins TRBV7-2 to TRBJ2-7, with a possible D match to TRBD2 (6 bases). From germline, CDR1 is SGHTA and CDR2 FQGNSA. V was trimmed by 4 bases and J by 6 bases, leaving 16 bases between them. CDR3 length equals 14 residues. The DNA for the CDR3 is TGTGCCAGCAGCTCGCTTTGGCGGGGAGTCGAGCAGTACTTC. Translation gives CASSSLWRGVEQYF.

The chain recombines TRBV6-4 with TRBJ2-7, with D uncertain. Germline lookup yields CDR1 MRHNA and CDR2 SNTAGT. Trimming took off 8 bases at V and 4 bases at J, with 6 bases between the two ends. CDR3 length: 10 amino acids. CDR3 DNA: TGTGCCAGCCGGGTATACGAGCAGTACTTC. Translating gives CASRVYEQYF.

The gene calls are TRBV5-6 and TRBJ2-1, with TRBD2 matching 12 bases. V shed 8 bases, J shed 0 bases, and the junction held 12 bases outside the gene matches. The CDR3 is made up of 18 amino acids. CDR1 SGHDT and CDR2 YYEEEE come from the germline V gene. CDR3 DNA sequence: TGTGCCAGTTACCGAGGACTAGCGGGATCTAGCTCCTACAATGAGCAGTTCTTC. This codes for CASYRGLAGSSSYNEQFF.

The chain is built from TRBV7-6 and TRBJ2-1; 12 bases align to TRBD2. The CDR3 length is 15 residues. The ends lost 3 bases at V and 9 bases at J; junction bases unmatched: 6. Germline-derived CDR1 and CDR2 are SGHVS and FNYEAQ. CDR3 protein: CASSFSLAGGGEQFF. The CDR3 DNA reads TGTGCCAGCAGCTTTTCACTAGCGGGAGGCGGTGAGCAGTTCTTC.

The chain couples TRBV5-5 to TRBJ2-2; TRBD1 matches 8 bases. Trimming took 3 bases from V and 8 from J; bases not matched to a gene: 9. The CDR3 runs to 15 residues. Germline CDR1 reads SGHKS; CDR2 reads YYEKEE (reference sequence). The CDR3 spells CASSYGQGREGELFF. The CDR3 bases are TGTGCCAGCAGCTACGGACAGGGCAGAGAAGGGGAGCTGTTTTTT.

This rearrangement joins TRBV6-5 to TRBJ1-6, with 9 bases fitting TRBD1. The CDR3 loop spans 14 amino acids. The germline gives CDR1 MNHEY, CDR2 SVGAGI. J was trimmed by 7 bases and V by 7 bases; bases with no gene match: 5. The CDR3 nucleotides read TGTGCCAGCAAACGACAGGGGGGAAATTCACCCCTCCACTTT. Translation gives CASKRQGGNSPLHF.

Worth noting for this clone: An end of the junction does not agree with germline; a read error may underlie this. The CDR3 coding sequence is TGTGCTAGCAGCTTAGGGGAGGATCAGCCCCAGCATTTT. Translation gives CASSLGEDQPQHF. J is TRBJ1-5 and V is TRBV7-7; possible D gene TRBD1, 5 bases. Germline V gene sequence: CDR1 SSHAT, CDR2 FNYEAQ (reference sequence). This CDR3 has 13 residues.

The rearrangement uses TRBV19 and TRBJ2-3, with unresolved D. With 5 bases removed from V and 0 bases from J, the gap between germline ends came to 9 bases. CDR1 and CDR2 (germline): LNHDA, SQIVND (reference sequence). The CDR3 covers 14 residues. For the CDR3, the DNA is TGTGCCAGTAGTCTGAGAACTAGCACAGATACGCAGTATTTT. Translated, it gives CASSLRTSTDTQYF.

J is TRBJ2-5 and V is TRBV11-3, with 9 bases fitting TRBD1. The V gene's germline CDR1 is SGHNT and CDR2 YENEEA. V lost 5 bases and J lost 3; bases outside the gene matches: 7. This CDR3 has 15 residues. CDR3 in amino acids: CASSPGTGRKETQYF. The CDR3 DNA reads as TGTGCCAGCAGCCCCGGGACAGGGAGAAAAGAGACCCAGTACTTC.

The rearrangement links TRBV6-2 or TRBV6-3 to TRBJ1-5; D gene uncertain. Germline CDR1 reads MNHEY; CDR2 reads SVGEGT. V gave up 6 bases and J gave up 1 base, with 10 bases separating them. The CDR3 has 14 residues. The CDR3 nucleotides are TGTGCCAGCAGCTCCTGGGCGAGCAATCAGCCCCAGCATTTT. This sequence encodes CASSSWASNQPQHF.